The clone carrying this T cell receptor beta chain has a handful of counts. Antigen: not known. This entry belongs to a study of metastatic and nonmetastatic thyroid tumors. Findings and limits, study-wide: Benign nodules reportedly had significantly lower TCR beta diversity than malignant thyroid tumors in blood and tumor.

Original data processing: Clinicopathological groups of papillary thyroid cancer showed CDR3 differences that were used to build a distant-metastasis classifier. Using MiXCR, TCRdb reanalyzed the PCR reads. The V and J calls, along with clone size, are taken from TCRdb and not from the paper's own processing. The top ten clones hold roughly a tenth of a sample with approximately 17,000 clones, roughly 26% of them seen once. With V trimmed by 5 bases and J by 2 bases, 7 bases remained unmatched. The CDR3 consists of 15 residues. CDR1 and CDR2 (germline): SEHNR, FQNEAQ (reference sequence). Every patient was untreated before thyroid surgery.

The chain recombines TRBV7-9 with TRBJ2-7; 9 bases match TRBD2. The sample consisted of adjacent normal tissue. The source of this sequence is a female donor with papillary thyroid cancer or a benign thyroid nodule (not recorded which). Some clones in this sample may be carry-over from other donors' samples. The CDR3 DNA sequence: TGTGCCAGCAGCCCCACTGCGGGAGGGACCTACGAGCAGTACTTC. It specifies CASSPTAGGTYEQYF.